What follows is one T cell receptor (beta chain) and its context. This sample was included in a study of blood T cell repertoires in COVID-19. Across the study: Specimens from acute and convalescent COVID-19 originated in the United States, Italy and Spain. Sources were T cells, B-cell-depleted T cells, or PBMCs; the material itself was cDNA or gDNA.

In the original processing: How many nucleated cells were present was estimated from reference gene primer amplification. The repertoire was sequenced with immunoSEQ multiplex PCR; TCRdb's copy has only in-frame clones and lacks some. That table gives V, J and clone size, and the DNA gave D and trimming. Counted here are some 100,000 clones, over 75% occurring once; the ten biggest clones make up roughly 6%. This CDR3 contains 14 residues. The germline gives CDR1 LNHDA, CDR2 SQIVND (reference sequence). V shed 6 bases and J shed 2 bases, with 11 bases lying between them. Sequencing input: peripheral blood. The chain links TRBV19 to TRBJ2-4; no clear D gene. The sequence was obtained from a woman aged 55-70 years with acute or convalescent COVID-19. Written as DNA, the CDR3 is TGTGCCAGTAGGCACAGATACCCCAAAAACATTCAGTACTTC. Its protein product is CASRHRYPKNIQYF.